This entry lists 28 T cell receptor beta chains sequenced from one sample in a study of blood T cell repertoires in COVID-19. Using immunoSEQ multiplex PCR, the repertoire was profiled, and TCRdb retains in-frame clones only, with some absent. The repertoire holds over 80,000 clones, with around nine tenths as singletons. The specimen sequenced was peripheral blood. These TCRs come from a man aged 50 or older with acute or convalescent COVID-19.

This rearrangement joins TRBV19 to TRBJ1-2; the D is unclear. The CDR3 contains 16 residues. V lost 6 bases, J lost 4 bases, and 21 bases lay in between. Germline values: CDR1 LNHDA, CDR2 SQIVND (reference sequence). CDR3 region: CASSPPREVLRYGYTF. CDR3 DNA sequence: TGTGCCAGTAGCCCCCCCCGTGAGGTTCTACGCTATGGCTACACCTTC.

This clone is a singleton in its sample. Here the CDR3 reads CASSAQGNQPQHF. The CDR3, as DNA: TGTGCCAGTAGTGCACAGGGGAATCAGCCCCAGCATTTT. V is TRBV19 and J is TRBJ1-5; 7 bases line up with TRBD1. Germline values: CDR1 LNHDA, CDR2 SQIVND (reference sequence). This CDR3 has 13 residues. Unmatched junction bases numbered 2, after V lost 5 bases and J lost 4 bases.

The chain links TRBV11-2 to TRBJ2-7, with D perhaps matching TRBD1 (6 bases). The germline V gene has CDR1 SGHAT and CDR2 FQNNGV. The CDR3 totals 14 residues. V was cut by 5 bases and J by 1 base, with 12 bases left in between. The CDR3 reads CASSVRQVSYEQYF. The CDR3 nucleotides read TGTGCCAGCAGCGTACGACAGGTATCCTACGAGCAGTACTTC. Full variable domain (remainder filled in from reference TRBV11-2 and TRBJ2-7): EAGVAQSPRYKIIEKRQSVAFWCNPISGHATLYWYQQILGQGPKLLIQFQNNGVVDDSQLPKDRFSAERLKGVDSTLKIQPAKLEDSAVYLCASSVRQVSYEQYFGPGTRLTVT.

The chain uses TRBV25-1 and TRBJ2-7; D unclear. V was pared by 5 bases and J by 0 bases, with 8 bases between. The germline gives CDR1 MGHDK, CDR2 SYGVNS. The CDR3 length is 13 residues. The CDR3 DNA reads TGTGCCAGCAGTCAGGCATCCTCCTACGAGCAGTACTTC. As protein: CASSQASSYEQYF.

The gene calls are TRBV5-4 and TRBJ1-4; the D gene is possibly TRBD1 (5 bases). Trimming took 5 bases from V and 4 from J, leaving 12 bases between them. Germline V gene lookup returns CDR1 SGHNT and CDR2 YYREEE (reference sequence). The CDR3 covers 14 residues. The CDR3 DNA follows: TGTGCCAGCAGAGCCGACAGCCTTAATGAAAAACTGTTTTTT. The encoded protein is CASRADSLNEKLFF.

In its sample, this clone was seen a few times. The V call is TRBV27, the J call TRBJ2-3; possible D gene TRBD2, 6 bases. The CDR3 totals 16 residues. Germline CDR1 MNHEY, CDR2 SMNVEV (reference sequence). Trimming removed 6 bases from V and 2 bases from J, with 18 bases in between. CDR3 region: CASSYGGPISTDTQYF. The CDR3 DNA follows: TGTGCCAGCAGCTACGGAGGGCCGATATCCACAGATACGCAGTATTTT.

V usage is TRBV14 and J usage is TRBJ1-2; no clear D gene. The V end lost 0 bases, the J end lost 8 bases, and 13 bases lay between the germline ends. This CDR3 has 14 residues. Per the germline V gene, CDR1 is SGHDN and CDR2 is FVKESK. The CDR3 DNA sequence: TGTGCCAGCAGCCAAGAGATGTCGAAGCGGGGCTACACCTTC. Its protein is CASSQEMSKRGYTF.

This clone was counted only a few times. J is TRBJ1-6 and V is TRBV4-1; D is unclear. Trimming stripped 4 bases from V and 6 bases from J, with 4 bases between. CDR1 is MGHRA, CDR2 YSYEKL, per germline. The CDR3 is 12 amino acids. The CDR3 sequence is CASSLFNSPLHF. For the CDR3, the DNA is TGCGCCAGCAGCCTCTTTAATTCACCCCTCCACTTT.

V gene TRBV7-3 combines with J gene TRBJ2-7, with a possible D match to TRBD2 (6 bases). This CDR3 spans 15 amino acids. The ends were cut back, 2 bases at V and 2 bases at J, with 13 bases in the middle. CDR1 is SGHTA, CDR2 FQGTGA, per germline. CDR3 in amino acids: CASSLLAEPPYEQYF. DNA of the CDR3: TGTGCCAGCAGCTTATTAGCGGAGCCCCCCTACGAGCAGTACTTC.

The CDR3 loop reads CASSLRTDRHTEAFF. DNA for the CDR3: TGTGCCAGTAGTCTAAGGACCGACAGGCACACTGAAGCTTTCTTT. V gene TRBV19 combines with J gene TRBJ1-1, with D possibly matching TRBD1 (6 bases). V lost 5 bases, J lost 3 bases, and 16 bases lay in between. CDR3 length equals 15 residues. The germline V gene has CDR1 LNHDA and CDR2 SQIVND (reference sequence).

This chain links TRBV11-3 with TRBJ2-2; 11 bases line up with TRBD2. V shed 4 bases and J 6 bases; nucleotides not matched to a gene: 7. Per germline, CDR1 SGHNT and CDR2 YENEEA. The CDR3 contains 16 residues. The CDR3 protein is CASSYSGLAGSGELFF. Written as DNA, the CDR3 is TGTGCCAGCAGCTACTCTGGACTAGCGGGCTCCGGGGAGCTGTTTTTT.

The chain employs TRBV19 and TRBJ1-2, with D maybe TRBD1 (5 bases). Germline V CDR1 and CDR2: LNHDA, SQIVND (reference sequence). V lost 1 base and J lost 8, with 17 bases in between. The CDR3 is 15 residues long. The chain's CDR3 is CASSIGTARGPGYTF. CDR3 bases: TGTGCCAGTAGTATAGGGACGGCGCGGGGACCAGGCTACACCTTC.

This chain joins TRBV25-1 and TRBJ2-5; D might be TRBD1 (8 bases). Germline CDR1 reads MGHDK; CDR2 reads SYGVNS. The V gene lost 1 base and the J gene lost 3 bases, with 15 bases spanning the gap. The length of the CDR3 is 16 residues. In DNA form, the CDR3 reads TGTGCCAGCAGTGAATCGAGCGGGACAGGAAAAGAGACCCAGTACTTC. This encodes CASSESSGTGKETQYF.

The chain is built from TRBV28 and TRBJ2-7; 14 positions match TRBD2. Germline V gene data show CDR1 as MDHEN and CDR2 as SYDVKM. J gave up 2 bases and V 6 bases, and 6 bases lay outside the gene matches. The CDR3 sequence is 16 residues long. Written as DNA, the CDR3 is TGTGCCAGCAGGGTAGGGACTAGCGGGAGTACCTACGAGCAGTACTTC. Its translation: CASRVGTSGSTYEQYF.

V and J are TRBV7-6 and TRBJ2-7, with 9 bases identical to TRBD2. The CDR3 has 15 amino acids. In germline, CDR1 is SGHVS, CDR2 FNYEAQ. The trim removed 1 base at V and 3 bases at J, leaving 4 bases unmatched. This CDR3 is CASSLGASGVYEQYF. CDR3 bases: TGTGCCAGCAGCTTAGGGGCTAGCGGGGTCTACGAGCAGTACTTC.

The count of this clone is one. The chain combines TRBV18 with TRBJ1-1; 7 bases align to TRBD1. J gave up 0 bases and V 6 bases, and 7 bases lay outside the gene matches. Germline CDR1 and CDR2: KGHSH and LQKENI. This CDR3 spans 15 amino acids. The CDR3 loop is CASSTGLAMNTEAFF. The CDR3, as DNA: TGTGCCAGCTCGACAGGGTTGGCCATGAACACTGAAGCTTTCTTT.

The rearrangement uses TRBV9 and TRBJ2-1; TRBD2 aligns across 9 bases. From germline, CDR1 is SGDLS and CDR2 YYNGEE. Trimming removed 3 bases from V and 10 bases from J; junction bases left unmatched: 17. This CDR3 comprises 17 residues. In DNA form, the CDR3 reads TGTGCCAGCAGCGCTGCGGGATCCGGGACTAGCTCCCAAGAGCAGTTCTTC. It yields the protein CASSAAGSGTSSQEQFF.

The CDR3 sequence: CASSIRTFEETQYF. The CDR3 nucleotides are TGTGCCAGTAGTATACGGACTTTTGAAGAGACCCAGTACTTC. The chain has TRBV19 and TRBJ2-5; maybe TRBD2 (5 bases). Germline values: CDR1 LNHDA, CDR2 SQIVND (reference sequence). The germline V and J ends were trimmed by 2 bases and 3 bases, with 10 bases remaining between them. The CDR3 is 14 amino acids.

The chain couples TRBV10-1 to TRBJ1-1; D gene uncertain. The CDR3 sequence is 14 residues long. Germline V CDR1 and CDR2: WNHNN, SYGVQD (reference sequence). The V end was cut by 4 bases, the J end by 0 bases, with 9 bases between. Written as DNA, the CDR3 is TGCGCCAGCAGTGCGCAGAGGATGAACACTGAAGCTTTCTTT. Its translation is CASSAQRMNTEAFF.

This clone was seen once. V gene TRBV5-1 combines with J gene TRBJ1-2, with D tentatively TRBD1 (6 bases). With 4 bases removed from V and 6 bases from J, the gap between germline ends came to 16 bases. Germline V gene data show CDR1 as SGHRS and CDR2 as YFSETQ. This CDR3 is built from 14 residues. The CDR3 region has the DNA TGCGCCAGCAGCGATCGTACAGGGAGAGATGGCTACACCTTC. Translating gives CASSDRTGRDGYTF.

Only one count was recorded for this clone. The chain employs TRBV7-2 and TRBJ2-1; TRBD2 is a possible D gene (5 bases). Germline V gene sequence: CDR1 SGHTA, CDR2 FQGNSA. The CDR3 has 13 amino acids. The V end lost 8 bases, the J end lost 10 bases, and 18 bases lay between the germline ends. CDR3 loop: CASGHPGKQEQFF. For the CDR3, the DNA is TGTGCCAGCGGCCACCCCGGGAAACAAGAGCAGTTCTTC.

For the CDR3, the DNA is TGTGCCAGCAGCGTAGACGCTAGCGGGAGTACCGAGCAGTACTTC. Its translation is CASSVDASGSTEQYF. The chain links TRBV9 to TRBJ2-7, with 10 bases that match TRBD2. Germline V gene lookup returns CDR1 SGDLS and CDR2 YYNGEE. This CDR3 region has 15 residues. V lost 0 bases, J lost 6 bases, and 6 bases stayed unmatched.

The rearrangement joins TRBV19 to TRBJ1-3; D remains unclear. Germline V CDR1 and CDR2: LNHDA, SQIVND (reference sequence). This CDR3 has 15 amino acids. V lost 4 bases, J lost 2 bases, and 12 bases lay in between. The CDR3 is CASSSREFAGNTIYF. CDR3 nucleotides: TGTGCCAGTAGTAGCCGGGAATTTGCTGGAAACACCATATATTTT.

The chain carries TRBV2 and TRBJ1-4; 7 bases match TRBD1. Germline V gene sequence: CDR1 SNHLY, CDR2 FYNNEI. Losses at the gene ends were 6 bases for V and 0 bases for J; bases not matched to a gene: 7. The CDR3 has 16 residues. CDR3 residues: CASSGGQPSTNEKLFF. CDR3 DNA: TGTGCCAGCAGCGGGGGACAGCCGTCAACTAATGAAAAACTGTTTTTT.

This clone was counted a single time. The chain recombines TRBV28 with TRBJ2-5; 10 bases match TRBD2. This CDR3 is built from 17 residues. Germline V CDR1 and CDR2: MDHEN, SYDVKM. Germline trimming cut 6 bases from V and 3 bases from J; bases unmatched to any gene: 13. The chain's CDR3 is CASSGISFGLAEETQYF. The CDR3 DNA follows: TGTGCCAGCAGCGGCATTTCATTTGGACTAGCGGAAGAGACCCAGTACTTC.

The chain has TRBV6-4 and TRBJ1-1, with 7 bases lining up with TRBD1. CDR1 and CDR2 from the germline V gene are MRHNA and SNTAGT. Trimming cost V 4 bases and J 1 base; bases outside gene matches: 9. There are 16 residues in the CDR3. Here the CDR3 reads CASSVFPGQKNTEAFF. The CDR3 region has the DNA TGTGCCAGCAGTGTGTTCCCGGGACAGAAGAACACTGAAGCTTTCTTT.

The V gene is TRBV7-3, the J gene TRBJ1-1, with D tentatively TRBD1 (6 bases). The CDR3 is made up of 15 amino acids. The germline V gene encodes CDR1 SGHTA and CDR2 FQGTGA. V was cut by 2 bases and J by 0 bases, with 10 bases left in between. CDR3 sequence reads: CASSLAAGVNTEAFF. In DNA, the CDR3 is TGTGCCAGCAGCTTAGCAGCAGGGGTGAACACTGAAGCTTTCTTT.

About this clone: The junction departs from germline at one end; a sequencing error may be responsible. The chain joins TRBV6-5 to TRBJ2-3; 8 bases agree with TRBD2. CDR1 is MNHEY and CDR2 is SVGAGI in the germline V gene. The CDR3 is 15 residues long. The CDR3 sequence is CASSDSLGGEDTQYF. For the CDR3, the DNA is TGTGCCAGCAGTGACTCCCTCGGGGGGGAGGATACGCAGTATTTT.